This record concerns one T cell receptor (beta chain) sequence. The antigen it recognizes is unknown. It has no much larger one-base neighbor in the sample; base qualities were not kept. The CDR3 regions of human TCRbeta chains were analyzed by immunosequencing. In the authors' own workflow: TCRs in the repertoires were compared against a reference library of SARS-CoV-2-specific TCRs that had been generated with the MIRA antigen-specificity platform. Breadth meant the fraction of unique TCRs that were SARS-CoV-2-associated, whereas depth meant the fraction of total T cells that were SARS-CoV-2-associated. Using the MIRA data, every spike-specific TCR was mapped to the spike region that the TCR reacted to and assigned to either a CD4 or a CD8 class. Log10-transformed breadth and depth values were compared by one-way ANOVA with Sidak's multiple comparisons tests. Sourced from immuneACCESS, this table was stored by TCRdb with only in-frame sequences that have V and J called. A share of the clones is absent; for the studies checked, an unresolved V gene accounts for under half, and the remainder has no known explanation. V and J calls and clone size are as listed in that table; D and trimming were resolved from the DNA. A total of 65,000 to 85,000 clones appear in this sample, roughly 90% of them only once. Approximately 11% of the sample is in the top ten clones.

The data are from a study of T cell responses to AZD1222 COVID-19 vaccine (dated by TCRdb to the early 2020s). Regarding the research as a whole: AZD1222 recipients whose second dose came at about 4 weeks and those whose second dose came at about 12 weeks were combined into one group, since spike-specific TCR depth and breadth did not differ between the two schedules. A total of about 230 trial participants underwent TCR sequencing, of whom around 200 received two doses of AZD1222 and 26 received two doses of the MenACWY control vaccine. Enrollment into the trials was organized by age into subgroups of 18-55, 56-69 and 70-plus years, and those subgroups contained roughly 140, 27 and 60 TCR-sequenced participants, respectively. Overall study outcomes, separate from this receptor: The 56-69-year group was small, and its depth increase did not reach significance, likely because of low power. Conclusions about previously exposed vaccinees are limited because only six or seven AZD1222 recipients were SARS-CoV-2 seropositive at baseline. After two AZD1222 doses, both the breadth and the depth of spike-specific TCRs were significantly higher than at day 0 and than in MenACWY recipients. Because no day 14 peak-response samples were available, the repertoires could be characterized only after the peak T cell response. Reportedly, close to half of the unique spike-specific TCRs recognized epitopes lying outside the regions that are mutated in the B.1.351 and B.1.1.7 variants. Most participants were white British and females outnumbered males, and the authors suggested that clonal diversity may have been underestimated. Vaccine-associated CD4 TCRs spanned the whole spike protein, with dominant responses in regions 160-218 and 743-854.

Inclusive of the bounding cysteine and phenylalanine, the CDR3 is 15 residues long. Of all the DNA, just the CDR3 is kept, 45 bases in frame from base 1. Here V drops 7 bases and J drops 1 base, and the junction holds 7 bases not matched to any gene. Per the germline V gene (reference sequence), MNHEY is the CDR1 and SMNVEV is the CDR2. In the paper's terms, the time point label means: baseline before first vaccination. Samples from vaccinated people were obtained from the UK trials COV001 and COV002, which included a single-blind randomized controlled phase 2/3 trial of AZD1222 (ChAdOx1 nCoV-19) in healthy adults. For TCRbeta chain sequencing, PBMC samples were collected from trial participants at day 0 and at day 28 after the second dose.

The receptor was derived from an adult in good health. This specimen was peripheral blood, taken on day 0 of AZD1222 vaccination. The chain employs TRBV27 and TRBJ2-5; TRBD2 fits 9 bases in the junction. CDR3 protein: CASKISGGRQETQYF. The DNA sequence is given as TGTGCCAGCAAAATTAGCGGGGGACGCCAAGAGACCCAGTACTTC.